This TCR beta chain was identified during a study of OX40 agonist ivuxolimab in advanced cancers. Produced via immunoSEQ multiplex PCR; TCRdb's table is partial and in-frame only. The sample consists of around 100,000 clones, 80% to 90% of them appearing once. J was trimmed by 5 bases and V by 4 bases; bases with no gene match: 9. CDR3 size: 15 residues. Per the germline V gene, CDR1 is SGHNT and CDR2 is YYREEE (reference sequence). The sequenced sample was CD4+ or CD8+ T cells sorted from blood, obtained in a trial of the OX40 agonist ivuxolimab. This sequence joins TRBV5-4 and TRBJ1-2; 9 nucleotides align to TRBD1. This clonotype was sampled from an adult with an advanced solid tumor such as melanoma, head and neck, liver or kidney cancer. The CDR3 spells CASSPRDRVYYGYTF. CDR3 nucleotides: TGTGCCAGCAGCCCCCGGGACAGGGTTTATTATGGCTACACCTTC.